The clone carrying this T cell receptor (beta chain) was observed a handful of times. Time point specified: peripheral blood 6 weeks after treatment start. V dropped 5 bases and J dropped 6 bases, with 16 bases sitting between them. CDR3 length equals 13 residues. Germline loops: CDR1 GTSNPN, CDR2 SVGIG (reference sequence). This sample is drawn from a study of PD-L1 blockade in urothelial cancer. Assay: immunoSEQ multiplex PCR; the TCRdb copy retains only in-frame clones and omits some. The data show about 120,000 clones, 85% to 95% seen once. The sequences come from PBMCs, collected around atezolizumab (anti-PD-L1) treatment. This TCR derives from a man in his sixties with urothelial cancer. J is TRBJ2-5 and V is TRBV30; D is perhaps TRBD1 (7 bases). The CDR3 bases are TGTGCCTGGGCGGGACAGCAGACAAAGACCCAGTACTTC. It translates to CAWAGQQTKTQYF.